Sequencing of this TCR beta chain was carried out in a study of blood T cell repertoires in COVID-19. At the level of the study: Researchers got acute and convalescent COVID-19 samples from the United States, Italy and Spain. Nucleic acid was either cDNA or gDNA, and it came from T cells, B-cell-depleted T cells, or PBMCs.

The CDR3 runs 15 residues. Germline V CDR1 and CDR2: LGHDT, YNNKEL (reference sequence). V lost 4 bases to trimming and J lost 0 bases; unmatched junction nucleotides: 3. In the original analysis: Amplifying reference gene primers gave estimates of nucleated cell counts. TCRdb's copy holds only in-frame clones and misses some; the assay was immunoSEQ multiplex PCR. Clonal size and the V and J genes are those of that table, whereas D and trimming came from the DNA. The sample lists approximately 93,000 clones, over 80% seen once, with more than 1% in the top ten. V and J are TRBV3-1 (or the pseudogene TRBV3-2) and TRBJ2-1, with 7 positions matching TRBD1. Input material: peripheral blood. The receptor's source is a human donor in a cohort sampled during active COVID-19. For the CDR3, the DNA is TGTGCCAGCAGCCCCGGGACAGACTCCTACAATGAGCAGTTCTTC. Residues: CASSPGTDSYNEQFF.